The clone carrying this T cell receptor beta chain was counted only a few times. Antigen: not known. Germline V gene sequence: CDR1 SEHNR, CDR2 FQNEAQ (reference sequence). The V end lost 6 bases, the J end lost 9 bases, and 12 bases lay between the germline ends. The CDR3 is 12 residues long. The data stem from a study of post-analysis software for immune sequencing data. Study outcomes and limitations: In patients, TRBV5-6, TRBV5-1 and TRBV20-1 belonged to roughly 5 TRBV segments found more frequently than in controls.

Prepared TCR beta cDNA libraries contained unique molecular identifiers. Starting from approximately 1 to 10 million T cells, the study yielded 460,000 or so cDNA molecules. TCRdb called the PCR reads again in MiXCR, with one record for every CDR3 protein. The sample gives 150,000 to 200,000 distinct CDR3 sequences, around 28% of which show up once; approximately 1.6% is in the top ten. This receptor was obtained from a girl under 18 with multiple sclerosis. The genes are TRBV7-9 and TRBJ2-1; no definite D call. The specimen sequenced was blood. CDR3: CASRFSSSEQFF. CDR3 nucleotide sequence: TGTGCCAGCAGATTTAGCAGCAGTGAGCAGTTCTTC.